The 12 T cell receptor beta chains in this list originate from one sample, sequenced in a study of cytomegalovirus exposure and HLA in healthy donors. Primers: 60 Vbeta forward and 13 Jbeta reverse. The protocol was immunoSEQ multiplex PCR, while the TCRdb copy is restricted to in-frame clones and leaves out a portion. The sample includes approximately 110,000 clones, approximately 78% of them seen just once. The sample consisted of PBMCs. These receptors were taken from a man aged 35-49 years in good health and CMV-seronegative.

The chain is built from TRBV4-3 and TRBJ2-2, with D tentatively TRBD1 (6 bases). The length of the CDR3 is 18 residues. Trimming removed 0 bases from V and 6 bases from J, with 20 bases in between. The germline gives CDR1 LGHNA, CDR2 YSLEER. The CDR3 coding sequence is TGCGCCAGCAGCCAAGATCTACTACAGGGCTATTCCCCCGGGGAGCTGTTTTTT. Its protein is CASSQDLLQGYSPGELFF.

CDR3 DNA: TGTGCCAGCAGCGTGACAGGCGCCAGGGAGAACACTGAAGCTTTCTTT. It yields the protein CASSVTGARENTEAFF. The V call is TRBV9, the J call TRBJ1-1; TRBD1 is a possible D gene (6 bases). The CDR3 has 16 amino acids. Germline lookup yields CDR1 SGDLS and CDR2 YYNGEE. With 2 bases removed from V and 1 base from J, the gap between germline ends came to 15 bases.

The chain is built from TRBV18 and TRBJ1-2; 8 bases fit TRBD1. The CDR3 spans 13 residues. Germline V CDR1 and CDR2: KGHSH, LQKENI. V shed 2 bases, J shed 8 bases, and the junction held 4 bases outside the gene matches. CDR3 region: CASSPDRGVGYTF. The CDR3 DNA sequence: TGTGCCAGCTCACCAGACAGGGGAGTGGGCTACACCTTC.

About this clone itself: A junction boundary mismatches the germline segment, possibly from a read error. This sequence joins TRBV7-9 and TRBJ2-5, with D perhaps matching TRBD2 (6 bases). The CDR3 spans 13 residues. The germline CDR1 and CDR2 sequences are SEHNR and FQNEAQ (reference sequence). The CDR3 sequence is CSSSSGGQETQYF. The CDR3, as DNA: TGTTCCAGCAGCTCCGGGGGACAAGAGACCCAGTACTTC.

V gene TRBV4-2 combines with J gene TRBJ2-3; TRBD2 matches at 10 bases. The V gene end was trimmed by 4 bases and the J gene end by 6 bases; junction bases not matched to a gene: 13. The CDR3 spans 17 residues. The germline CDR1 and CDR2 sequences are LGHNA and YNFKEQ. The CDR3 is CASSLTTLAGVGDTQYF. The CDR3 DNA is TGTGCCAGCAGCCTAACGACTCTAGCGGGGGTAGGGGATACGCAGTATTTT.

The J gene is TRBJ2-7, the V gene TRBV11-2, with 7 bases identical to TRBD2. The CDR3 spans 15 residues. Looked up from germline, CDR1 is SGHAT and CDR2 is FQNNGV. V shed 4 bases and J 7 bases; nucleotides not matched to a gene: 13. Here the CDR3 DNA reads TGTGCCAGCAGCTGGGGCGGGGGATCCCCGGTAGAGCAGTACTTC. It encodes CASSWGGGSPVEQYF.

This clone turned up a few times. V gene TRBV2 combines with J gene TRBJ2-7; the D gene is possibly TRBD1 (5 bases). This CDR3 has 14 residues. V gave up 1 base and J gave up 5 bases, with 12 bases separating them. CDR1 is SNHLY and CDR2 is FYNNEI in the germline V gene. The CDR3 DNA follows: TGTGCCAGCAGTGAAGATAGGGGATTCGACGAGCAGTACTTC. Amino acid sequence: CASSEDRGFDEQYF.

The genes are TRBV7-7 and TRBJ1-5; 7 nucleotides match TRBD1. CDR3 length equals 17 residues. The ends lost 0 bases at V and 4 bases at J; junction bases unmatched: 9. Germline CDR1 and CDR2: SSHAT and FNYEAQ (reference sequence). The CDR3 DNA reads TGTGCCAGCAGCTTAGCAGAACAGGGGATAGGGAATCAGCCCCAGCATTTT. This sequence encodes CASSLAEQGIGNQPQHF. Full variable domain (outside the CDR3, taken from reference TRBV7-7 and TRBJ1-5): GAGVSQSPRYKVTKRGQDVTLRCDPISSHATLYWYQQALGQGPEFLTYFNYEAQPDKSGLPSDRFSAERPEGSISTLTIQRTEQRDSAMYRCASSLAEQGIGNQPQHFGDGTRLSIL.

This clone was counted between two and nine times. The V gene is TRBV6-5, the J gene TRBJ1-6, with no clear D. The CDR3 spans 15 residues. Germline V gene sequence: CDR1 MNHEY, CDR2 SVGAGI. Trimming took off 5 bases at V and 4 bases at J, with 12 bases between the two ends. CDR3 coding DNA: TGTGCCAGCAGTACGACACAGAATTATAATTCACCCCTCCACTTT. It encodes CASSTTQNYNSPLHF.

The chain employs TRBV5-6 and TRBJ1-6; no definite D call. The CDR3 loop spans 13 amino acids. The V gene lost 0 bases and the J gene lost 6 bases, with 4 bases spanning the gap. In germline, CDR1 is SGHDT, CDR2 YYEEEE. CDR3 loop: CASSLGANSPLHF. The DNA for the CDR3 is TGTGCCAGCAGCTTGGGGGCTAATTCACCCCTCCACTTT.

The chain recombines TRBV18 with TRBJ2-7; a weak D match, TRBD2 (5 bases). CDR1 KGHSH and CDR2 LQKENI come from the germline V gene. V was cut by 4 bases and J by 0 bases, with 16 bases left in between. The CDR3 is made up of 16 amino acids. CDR3 in DNA: TGTGCCAGCTCACTAACTCCGGGAAGTGGCTCCTACGAGCAGTACTTC. Translated, it gives CASSLTPGSGSYEQYF.

The chain recombines TRBV11-3 with TRBJ2-7; tentative D call: TRBD2 (6 bases). Germline CDR1 and CDR2: SGHNT and YENEEA. This CDR3 contains 13 residues. Trimming pared 5 bases from V and 1 base from J, leaving 9 bases between. The CDR3 here is CASSPGGSYEQYF. Here the CDR3 DNA reads TGTGCCAGCAGCCCCGGGGGATCCTACGAGCAGTACTTC.